Listed below are T cell receptor beta chains from one sample, sequenced in a study of identifying expanded T cells in peripheral blood. Generated by immunoSEQ multiplex PCR, the TCRdb table keeps only in-frame clones and is missing some. The repertoire holds 110,000 or so clones, with less than 90% as singletons. Sample: blood. The source of these receptors is a person between 18 and 75 years old in good health. CDR3s leave out the opening cysteine and the closing phenylalanine or tryptophan. A D gene is named only where the DNA matches it firmly.

>TRBJ1-3|NA|TRBV6-5
ASSYRRQAGNTIY
>TRBJ1-2|NA|TRBV12-5
ASGAGGNYGYT
>TRBJ1-5|NA|TRBV19
ASSKQGIQFNQPQH
>TRBJ2-5|NA|TRBV7-9
ASSLGWMQTQY
>TRBJ2-5|TRBD2|TRBV4-2
ASSQERGGQETQY
>TRBJ2-3|NA|TRBV11-2
ASSSLGDKDTDTQY
>TRBJ1-5|NA|TRBV6-1
ASSSSAGVNQPQH
>TRBJ1-1|NA|TRBV7-9
ASSQGSTEAF
>TRBJ1-4|NA|TRBV18
ASSRSQTATNEKLF
>TRBJ2-5|NA|TRBV19
ASRGRTVQETQY
>TRBJ1-4|NA|TRBV7-2
ASSLMNEKLF
>TRBJ1-4|NA|TRBV30
ACSMRVNEKLF
>TRBJ2-1|TRBD2|TRBV7-2
ASSLEVGLARGEQF
>TRBJ1-3|NA|TRBV30
AWSGQGHGNTIY
>TRBJ2-2|NA|TRBV19
ASSIDGLVGLMNTGELF
>TRBJ2-5|NA|TRBV19
ASSPHEGTETQY
>TRBJ2-3|NA|TRBV7-3
ASSTPGGRGEDTQY
>TRBJ1-1|TRBD1|TRBV7-2
ATGDRATEAF
>TRBJ2-5|NA|TRBV6-5
ASNKPGAQAQY
>TRBJ1-3|NA|TRBV19
ASSRLNFDGNTIY
>TRBJ1-5|NA|TRBV19
ASSIDLTGRGNQPQH
>TRBJ2-2|TRBD1|TRBV7-2
ASSPQRTGAAGELF
>TRBJ1-5|NA|TRBV11-2
ASSQDTGFNNQPQH
>TRBJ1-1|NA|TRBV27
ASSLTTENTEAF
>TRBJ1-1|NA|TRBV5-1
ASSLVQEVAF
>TRBJ2-4|NA|TRBV19
ASTLWGAKNIQY
>TRBJ1-3|NA|TRBV5-3
ARSLVVEVTDVVGNTIY
>TRBJ1-2|NA|TRBV4-2
ASSQGGTYGYT